These T cell receptor beta chains were read from a single sample in a study of control samples from healthy donors and cancer patients. Sequencing used immunoSEQ multiplex PCR; TCRdb keeps in-frame clones, though not all of them. The profile covers tens of thousands of clones, with around 92% appearing a single time and 15% to 19% taken by the ten largest. Material: blood. Receptors originate from a man younger than 40 in good health. The CDR3 runs from the conserved cysteine through the conserved F or W. The order of the fields is V gene, D gene, clone size, J gene, CDR3 DNA, CDR3 protein. A D gene is named only where the DNA matches it firmly. Part of the rows lack a size; the others show once, few, many or a class for expanded clones.

>TRBV27|TRBD2|.|TRBJ2-3
TGTGCCAGCAGTGATGTCGTCTCTAGCGGGATTAGCACAGATACGCAGTATTTT
CASSDVVSSGISTDTQYF
>TRBV29-1|.|.|TRBJ1-1
TGCAGCGTTGACAGAAACACTGAAGCTTTCTTT
CSVDRNTEAFF
>TRBV7-3|TRBD2|.|TRBJ2-5
TGTGCCAGCAGTCCTCTAGCGGGGGGACGAGAGACCCAGTACTTC
CASSPLAGGRETQYF
>TRBV27|TRBD2|.|TRBJ2-1
TGTGCCAGCAGGCCCGGGACTAGCGGGAGCGGGTTCTTC
CASRPGTSGSGFF
>TRBV5-1|.|.|TRBJ1-5
TGCGCCAGCAGCTTGGCGGGGACAATCAATCAGCCCCAGCATTTT
CASSLAGTINQPQHF
>TRBV16|.|.|TRBJ1-1
TGTGCCAGCAGCCCAAAACAGTCGAACACTGAAGCTTTCTTT
CASSPKQSNTEAFF
>TRBV30|.|once|TRBJ1-3
TGTGCCTGGGGGTGGCAGAACTCTGGAAACACCATATATTTT
CAWGWQNSGNTIYF
>TRBV28|.|.|TRBJ1-6
TGTGCCAGCAGATTGTCGGACAATAATTCACCCCTCCACTTT
CASRLSDNNSPLHF
>TRBV6-5|.|.|TRBJ1-1
TGTGCCAGCAGTTACTCGAGGGGGGGGGACACTGAAGCTTTCTTT
CASSYSRGGDTEAFF
>TRBV30|TRBD1|.|TRBJ1-1
TGTGCCTGGAGGTTTACCAGGGGGCCCGAAGCTTTCTTT
CAWRFTRGPEAFF
>TRBV5-4|TRBD2|.|TRBJ2-3
TGTGCCAGCCACTCCGGGACTAGCGGGACGTGGATACACACAGATACGCAGTATTTT
CASHSGTSGTWIHTDTQYF
>TRBV18|.|.|TRBJ1-4
TGTGCCAGCTCACCCGGCCGGGAACAGGGTTCAACTAATGAAAAACTGTTTTTT
CASSPGREQGSTNEKLFF
>TRBV19|TRBD2|.|TRBJ2-7
TGTGCCAGTAGTGATGCGGGGGGGCCCCCCTACGAGCAGTACTTC
CASSDAGGPPYEQYF
>TRBV30|.|.|TRBJ1-3
TGTGCCTGGAGTGTACGTATGCAGATATCTGGAAACACCATATATTTT
CAWSVRMQISGNTIYF
>TRBV4-1|.|.|TRBJ1-2
TGCGCCAGCAGCCAACCAGGGGACCCCTATGGCTACACCTTC
CASSQPGDPYGYTF
>TRBV6-6|.|.|TRBJ1-2
TGTGCCAGCAGCCAGGGAGACTATGGCTACACCTTC
CASSQGDYGYTF
>TRBV28|TRBD2|.|TRBJ2-5
TGTGCCAGCAAGACTAGCGAAGAGACCCAGTACTTC
CASKTSEETQYF
>TRBV5-1|TRBD2|.|TRBJ2-2
TGCGCCAGCAGCTTGGTGTCGGGAGGCTCCGGGGAGCTGTTTTTT
CASSLVSGGSGELFF
>TRBV7-8|.|.|TRBJ2-7
TGTGCCAGCAGCTTAGGCCCTGGGCCAGGGGAAGGGGAGCAGTACTTC
CASSLGPGPGEGEQYF
>TRBV27|TRBD2|.|TRBJ2-2
TGTGCCAGCAGTTGGGGGGGGTCCGGGGAGCTGTTTTTT
CASSWGGSGELFF
>TRBV2|TRBD1|.|TRBJ1-4
TGTGCCAGCAGTTGGACAGGGGCGCGCAATAATGAAAAACTGTTTTTT
CASSWTGARNNEKLFF
>TRBV2|TRBD2|.|TRBJ2-3
TGTGCCAGCAGTGTAACGCGAGGGGCCGGGACTAGCGGAAGGCTCACAGATACGCAGTATTTT
CASSVTRGAGTSGRLTDTQYF
>TRBV3-1/TRBV3-2|.|.|TRBJ2-1
TGTGCCAGTGCATCGGGATGGGTCAATGAGCAGTTCTTC
CASASGWVNEQFF
>TRBV30|.|.|TRBJ2-7
TGTGCCTGCAGGGGTTCGGGGGCGCTAGACTTC
CACRGSGALDF
>TRBV4-1|.|few|TRBJ1-2
TGCGCCAGCAGCCAAGGAATGAGGCTGGCCGGGGGCTACACCTTC
CASSQGMRLAGGYTF
>TRBV6-2/TRBV6-3|.|.|TRBJ1-2
TGTGCCAGCAGTAGAGAAACCGGGCTCATCTTCTATGGCTACACCTTC
CASSRETGLIFYGYTF
>TRBV6-5|.|.|TRBJ2-1
TGTGCCAGCCCGAGGCAGGGGCCTTACAATGAGCAGTTCTTC
CASPRQGPYNEQFF
>TRBV7-9|.|.|TRBJ1-1
TGTGCCAGCAGCCCCGCTGGGAACACTGAAGCTTTCTTT
CASSPAGNTEAFF
>TRBV14|.|.|TRBJ2-5
TGTGCCAGCAGCCAAGGAGCGTCCCGCTGGGGTGGGCAAGAGACCCAGTACTTC
CASSQGASRWGGQETQYF
>TRBV5-5|.|.|TRBJ1-1
TGTGCCAGCAGCTTCGCAATCATGAACACTGAAGCTTTCTTT
CASSFAIMNTEAFF
>TRBV4-1|.|.|TRBJ1-4
TGCGCCAGCAGCCAAAGAGGGGAAGGTATAGCAACTAATGAAAAACTGTTTTTT
CASSQRGEGIATNEKLFF
>TRBV3-1/TRBV3-2|.|.|TRBJ1-4
TGTGCCAGCAGCCAAGAAGGGACGGGTAATGAAAAACTGTTTTTT
CASSQEGTGNEKLFF
>TRBV5-1|.|.|TRBJ1-1
TGCGCCAGCAGCTCAAATCGGGGGTCCCGAACTGAAGCTTTCTTT
CASSSNRGSRTEAFF
>TRBV7-9|TRBD2|.|TRBJ2-7
TGTGCCAGCACCGATAGCGGGAGGGACTCCTACGAGCAGTACTTC
CASTDSGRDSYEQYF
>TRBV2|TRBD1|.|TRBJ2-7
TGTGCCAGCAGTGAGAGGCAGGGGGTTGACGAGCAGTACTTC
CASSERQGVDEQYF
>TRBV12-3/TRBV12-4|.|.|TRBJ1-5
TGTGCCAGCAGTTTCGGGGAGGATCAGCCCCAGCATTTT
CASSFGEDQPQHF
>TRBV28|TRBD1|.|TRBJ1-2
TGTGCCAGCAGTTTGACTCCGGGACAGGGGACCGGTGGCTACACCTTC
CASSLTPGQGTGGYTF
>TRBV7-9|TRBD1|.|TRBJ2-3
TGTGCCAGCAGCTGGACAGGAGCTAGCACAGATACGCAGTATTTT
CASSWTGASTDTQYF
>TRBV28|TRBD1|.|TRBJ1-5
TGTGCCAGCAGCCGTACAGGGGGGGCCCTCTATAGCAATCAGCCCCAGCATTTT
CASSRTGGALYSNQPQHF
>TRBV11-2|.|.|TRBJ2-5
TGTGCCAGCAGCTTAGTAAGGGGCGGGGAGACCCAGTACTTC
CASSLVRGGETQYF
>TRBV7-7|.|.|TRBJ1-3
TGTGCTAGCAGCTCCCGGCCGGCAGGCACCAACTTCTCTGGAAACACCATATATTTT
CASSSRPAGTNFSGNTIYF
>TRBV28|.|once|TRBJ1-3
TGTGCCAGCACCAATCAGGAGGGTTTTGGAAACACCATATATTTT
CASTNQEGFGNTIYF
>TRBV18|.|.|TRBJ1-2
TGTGCCAGCTCACTACTAACACCGGACAGACCAAATGGCTACACCTTC
CASSLLTPDRPNGYTF
>TRBV12-3/TRBV12-4|.|.|TRBJ2-3
TGTGCCAGCAGTTTAGGAGATACGCAGTATTTT
CASSLGDTQYF
>TRBV19|TRBD1|.|TRBJ1-5
TGTGCCAGCCACGGCCTGGGACAGGGAAAGTATAGCAATCAGCCCCAGCATTTT
CASHGLGQGKYSNQPQHF
>TRBV3-1/TRBV3-2|TRBD2|.|TRBJ2-3
TGTGCCAGCAGCCTCTCAGCGGGGGGCACAGATACGCAGTATTTT
CASSLSAGGTDTQYF
>TRBV7-9|TRBD1|.|TRBJ1-1
TGTGCCAGCAGCTTAGCCAGACAGGGGAACACTGAAGCTTTCTTT
CASSLARQGNTEAFF
>TRBV27|.|once|TRBJ2-7
TGTGCCACCCGGGATCCTGACGAGCAGTACTTC
CATRDPDEQYF
>TRBV4-1|.|.|TRBJ1-2
TGCGCCAGCAGCCAAACTCGGACAGAGGCTAACTATGGCTACACCTTC
CASSQTRTEANYGYTF
>TRBV2|.|.|TRBJ2-4
TGTGCCAGCAGGGGGACCAGCGTCGCCAAAAACATTCAGTACTTC
CASRGTSVAKNIQYF
>TRBV6-5|.|.|TRBJ1-2
TGTGCCAGCAGTTACTCCGGGGGGGTGGACTATGGCTACACCTTC
CASSYSGGVDYGYTF
>TRBV13|TRBD1|.|TRBJ2-7
TGTGCCAGCAGGGAGACAGGGGGCGACGAGCAGTACTTC
CASRETGGDEQYF
>TRBV2|.|.|TRBJ2-4
TGTGCCAGCCTGCTTGGGACGCTAAGGGACATTCAGTACTTC
CASLLGTLRDIQYF
>TRBV11-2|.|.|TRBJ2-3
TGTGCCAGCAGCTTAGCGGGGGGCCGGACAGATACGCAGTATTTT
CASSLAGGRTDTQYF
>TRBV5-1|TRBD1|.|TRBJ1-1
TGCGCCAGCAGCTCGGGACAGATGAACACTGAAGCTTTCTTT
CASSSGQMNTEAFF
>TRBV7-2|TRBD2|.|TRBJ2-5
TGTGCCAGCAGCTTGTGGCGGGAGGTCCAAGAGACCCAGTACTTC
CASSLWREVQETQYF
>TRBV29-1|TRBD2|.|TRBJ2-2
TGCAGCGTGATGGGACTAGCGGGGATCACCGGGGAGCTGTTTTTT
CSVMGLAGITGELFF